This record looks at one T cell receptor beta chain sequence and its context. Its specificity is not known. This entry belongs to a study of response to subunit inactivated influenza vaccine. Broader study findings: It was suggested by the authors that few new T cells are recruited by each seasonal influenza vaccination.

The germline V gene has CDR1 SGHAT and CDR2 FQNNGV. This CDR3 has 15 amino acids. Trimming pared 0 bases from V and 0 bases from J, leaving 9 bases between. TCRdb reprocessed the RT-PCR reads with MiXCR, giving one entry per CDR3 protein. This sample has hundreds of thousands of distinct CDR3 sequences, with 10% to 15% found just once. The chain carries TRBV11-2 and TRBJ2-7, with no clear D. Material: PBMCs from blood, obtained 35 to 45 days after vaccination. This sequence was found in a man over 45 who received an inactivated influenza vaccine. For the CDR3, the DNA is TGTGCCAGCAGCTTAGATCGAAAGATCTCCTACGAGCAGTACTTC. Protein sequence: CASSLDRKISYEQYF.